This T cell receptor (beta chain) stems from a study of blood T cell repertoires in COVID-19. Across the whole study: The origin of the acute and convalescent COVID-19 samples was the United States, Italy and Spain. In each case, the material was cDNA or gDNA derived from T cells, B-cell-depleted T cells, or PBMCs.

Study processing details: Amplifying reference gene primers gave estimates of nucleated cell counts. Using immunoSEQ multiplex PCR, the repertoire was profiled, and TCRdb retains in-frame clones only, with some absent. V and J calls and clone size are given by that table; D and trimming were obtained from the DNA. The sample gives approximately 220,000 clones, around nine tenths of which show up once; roughly 0.69% is in the top ten. What was sequenced was peripheral blood. The TCR was taken from a man aged 40-55 years with acute or convalescent COVID-19.

The CDR3 here is CASSGTSYAEQYF. CDR3 in DNA: TGTGCCAGCTCGGGGACTAGTTACGCCGAGCAGTACTTC. The chain links TRBV18 to TRBJ2-7, with 8 bases that match TRBD2. The trim removed 6 bases at V and 6 bases at J, leaving 7 bases unmatched. CDR1 KGHSH and CDR2 LQKENI come from the germline V gene. The CDR3 totals 13 residues.